This TCR beta chain was sequenced in a study of T-cell memory formation after mild COVID-19. Study outcomes and limitations: Mainly CM and EM harbored the contracting CD4+ clones; mainly EMRA harbored the CD8+ ones. The study detected some responding clones in pre-infection memory, suggesting cross-reactive memory joined. Clones contracting over day 15 to 85 were CD4/CD8 balanced, with later expanders leaning CD4+.

This clonotype was recorded a few times. Its antigen is undetermined. Trimming pared 5 bases from V and 6 bases from J, leaving 17 bases between. There are 14 residues in the CDR3. The germline CDR1 and CDR2 sequences are SNHLY and FYNNEI. One entry per CDR3 protein, called by TCRdb with MiXCR from the 5' RACE reads. There are approximately 340,000 distinct CDR3 sequences in the sample; 10% to 15% occur only once, and 20% to 25% lies in the top ten. J is TRBJ2-7 and V is TRBV2; possibly TRBD1 for D (6 bases). This clonotype originated in a man younger than 30 who had mild COVID-19 (a few samples of this study predate the infection). Cell type and time point are not known. Sequencing used PBMCs or a T cell subset sorted from them (not recorded which). The CDR3 bases are TGTGCCAGCAGTAGAACAGGGTCCTCACTCGAGCAGTACTTC. Translating gives CASSRTGSSLEQYF. The complete variable domain, with remaining parts taken from reference TRBV2 and TRBJ2-7, reads EPEVTQTPSHQVTQMGQEVILRCVPISNHLYFYWYRQILGQKVEFLVSFYNNEISEKSEIFDDQFSVERPDGSNFTLKIRSTKLEDSAMYFCASSRTGSSLEQYFGPGTRLTVT.